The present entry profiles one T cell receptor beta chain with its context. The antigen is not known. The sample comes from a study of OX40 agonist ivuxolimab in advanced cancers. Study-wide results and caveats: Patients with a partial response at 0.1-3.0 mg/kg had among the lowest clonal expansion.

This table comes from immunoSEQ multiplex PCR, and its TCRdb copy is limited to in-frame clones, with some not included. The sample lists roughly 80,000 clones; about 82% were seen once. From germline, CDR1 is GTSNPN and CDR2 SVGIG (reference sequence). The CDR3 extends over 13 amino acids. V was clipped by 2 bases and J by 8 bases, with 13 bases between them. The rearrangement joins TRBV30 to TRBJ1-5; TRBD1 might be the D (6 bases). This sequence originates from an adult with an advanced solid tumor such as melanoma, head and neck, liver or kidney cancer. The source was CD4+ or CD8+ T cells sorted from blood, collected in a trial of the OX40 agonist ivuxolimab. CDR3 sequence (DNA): TGTGCCTGGAGTCGCAAGACAGGAGAGCCCCAGCATTTT. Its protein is CAWSRKTGEPQHF.